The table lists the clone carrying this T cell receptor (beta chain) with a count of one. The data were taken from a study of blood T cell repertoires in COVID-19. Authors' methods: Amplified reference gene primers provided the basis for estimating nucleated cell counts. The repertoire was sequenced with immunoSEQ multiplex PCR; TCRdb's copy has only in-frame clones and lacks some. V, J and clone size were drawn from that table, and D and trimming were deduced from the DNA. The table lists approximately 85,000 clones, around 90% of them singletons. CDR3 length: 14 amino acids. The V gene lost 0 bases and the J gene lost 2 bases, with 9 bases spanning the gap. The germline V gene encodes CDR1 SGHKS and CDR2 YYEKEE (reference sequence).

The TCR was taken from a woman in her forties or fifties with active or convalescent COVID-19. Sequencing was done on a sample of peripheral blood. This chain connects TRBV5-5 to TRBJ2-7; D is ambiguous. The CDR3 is CASSLGAGTYEQYF. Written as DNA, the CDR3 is TGTGCCAGCAGCTTGGGGGCAGGAACCTACGAGCAGTACTTC.